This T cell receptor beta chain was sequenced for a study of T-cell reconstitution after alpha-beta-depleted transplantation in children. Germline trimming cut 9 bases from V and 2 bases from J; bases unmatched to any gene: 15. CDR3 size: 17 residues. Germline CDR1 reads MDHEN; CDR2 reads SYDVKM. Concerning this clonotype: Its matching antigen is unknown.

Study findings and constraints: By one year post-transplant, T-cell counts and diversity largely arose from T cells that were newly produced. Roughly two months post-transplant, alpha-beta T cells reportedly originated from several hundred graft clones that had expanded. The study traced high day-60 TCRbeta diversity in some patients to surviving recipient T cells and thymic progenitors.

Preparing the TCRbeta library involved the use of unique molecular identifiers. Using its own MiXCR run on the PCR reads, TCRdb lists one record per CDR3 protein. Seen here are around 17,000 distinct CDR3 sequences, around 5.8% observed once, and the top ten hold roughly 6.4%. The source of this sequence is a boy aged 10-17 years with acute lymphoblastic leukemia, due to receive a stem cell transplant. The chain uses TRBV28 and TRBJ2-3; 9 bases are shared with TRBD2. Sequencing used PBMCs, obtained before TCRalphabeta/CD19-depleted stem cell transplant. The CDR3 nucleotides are TGTGCCAGGCCTAGCGGGATCTGGAAAACTACCACAGATACGCAGTATTTT. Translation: CARPSGIWKTTTDTQYF.